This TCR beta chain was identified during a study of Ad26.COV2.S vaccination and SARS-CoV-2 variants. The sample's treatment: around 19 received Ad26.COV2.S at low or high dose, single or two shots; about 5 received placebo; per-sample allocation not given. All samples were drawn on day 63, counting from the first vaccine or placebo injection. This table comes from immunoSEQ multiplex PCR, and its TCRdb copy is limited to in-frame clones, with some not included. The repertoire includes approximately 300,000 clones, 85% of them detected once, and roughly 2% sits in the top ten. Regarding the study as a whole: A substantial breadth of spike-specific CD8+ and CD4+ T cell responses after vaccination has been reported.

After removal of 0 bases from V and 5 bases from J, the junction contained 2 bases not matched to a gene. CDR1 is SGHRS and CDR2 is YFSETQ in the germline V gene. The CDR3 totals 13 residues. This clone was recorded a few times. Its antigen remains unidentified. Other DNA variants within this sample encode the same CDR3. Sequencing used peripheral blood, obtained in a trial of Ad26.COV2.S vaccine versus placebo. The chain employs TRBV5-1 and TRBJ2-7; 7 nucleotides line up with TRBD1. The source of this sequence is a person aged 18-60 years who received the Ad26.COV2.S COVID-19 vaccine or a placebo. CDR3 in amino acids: CASSLDRGNEQYF. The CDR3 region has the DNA TGCGCCAGCAGCTTGGACAGGGGAAACGAGCAGTACTTC.